This T cell receptor beta chain derives from a study of CD8 T cells in ankylosing spondylitis. CDR1 is SGHRS and CDR2 is YFSETQ in the germline V gene. With 4 bases removed from V and 12 bases from J, the gap between germline ends came to 20 bases. CDR3 length: 14 residues. Quantitative barcoded 5'-RACE was used to prepare TCR beta libraries. TCRdb reanalysed the 5' RACE reads using MiXCR and keeps one entry per CDR3 protein. The sample yields 230,000 or so distinct CDR3 sequences, roughly 25% seen once. This clonotype was obtained from a male donor with ankylosing spondylitis or in good health (not recorded which). The chain has TRBV5-1 and TRBJ2-1; TRBD2 might be the D (5 bases). The sequenced sample was blood, either unsorted or a sorted T cell fraction (not recorded which). CDR3 DNA sequence: TGCGCCAGCAGCCTGGGAACTGAGGGATTAACGCAGTTCTTC. This gives the protein CASSLGTEGLTQFF.